This T cell receptor (beta chain) was recovered during a study of cytotoxic CD8 clonotypes in ibrutinib-treated CLL. General study findings and limits: Public clonotypes were rare and shrank or held steady on treatment.

Profiled with immunoSEQ multiplex PCR; TCRdb holds only in-frame clones, not every one. The sample lists roughly 300,000 clones, roughly four fifths occurring once. CDR3 length: 15 amino acids. V lost 3 bases and J lost 2, with 14 bases in between. CDR1 is SGHVS, CDR2 FQNEAQ, per germline. Concerning this clone: The antigen is unknown.

This chain uses TRBV7-8 with TRBJ2-7; no firm D call. This clonotype was obtained from a human donor with chronic lymphocytic leukemia. Sequencing used PBMCs, obtained at disease progression, from a patient treated with ibrutinib. CDR3 nucleotide sequence: TGTGCCAGCAGCTTCCTGGCAGACTCAACCTACGAGCAGTACTTC. Amino acids: CASSFLADSTYEQYF.